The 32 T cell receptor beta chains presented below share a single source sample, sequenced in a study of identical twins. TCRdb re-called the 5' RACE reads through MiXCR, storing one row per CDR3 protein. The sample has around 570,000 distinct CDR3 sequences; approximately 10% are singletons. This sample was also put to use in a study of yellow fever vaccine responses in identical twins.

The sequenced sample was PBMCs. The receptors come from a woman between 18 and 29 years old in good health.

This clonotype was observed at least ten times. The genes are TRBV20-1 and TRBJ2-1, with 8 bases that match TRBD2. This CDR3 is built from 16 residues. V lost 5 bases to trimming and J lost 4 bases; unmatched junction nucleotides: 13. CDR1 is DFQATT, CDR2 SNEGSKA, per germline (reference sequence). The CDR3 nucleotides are TGCAGTGCTCGCCCCCGGGAGGGCAGGGGTTACAATGAGCAGTTCTTC. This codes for CSARPREGRGYNEQFF.

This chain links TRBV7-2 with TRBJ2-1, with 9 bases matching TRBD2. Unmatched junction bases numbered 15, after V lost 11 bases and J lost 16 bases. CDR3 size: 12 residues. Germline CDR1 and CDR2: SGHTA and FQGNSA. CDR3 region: CAEPGGSGSLFF. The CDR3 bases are TGTGCCGAACCGGGGGGTAGCGGGAGCTTATTCTTC.

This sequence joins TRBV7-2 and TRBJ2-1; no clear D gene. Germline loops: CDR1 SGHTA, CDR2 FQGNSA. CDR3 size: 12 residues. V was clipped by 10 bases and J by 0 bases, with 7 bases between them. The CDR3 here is CATSASYNEQFF. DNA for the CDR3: TGTGCCACCTCTGCCTCCTACAATGAGCAGTTCTTC.

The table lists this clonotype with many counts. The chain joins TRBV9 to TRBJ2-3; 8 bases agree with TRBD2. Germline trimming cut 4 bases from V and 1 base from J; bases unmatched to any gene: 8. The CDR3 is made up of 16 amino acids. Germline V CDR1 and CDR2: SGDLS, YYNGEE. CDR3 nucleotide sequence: TGTGCCAGCAGCACCACTAGCGGTGAGCGCACAGATACGCAGTATTTT. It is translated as CASSTTSGERTDTQYF.

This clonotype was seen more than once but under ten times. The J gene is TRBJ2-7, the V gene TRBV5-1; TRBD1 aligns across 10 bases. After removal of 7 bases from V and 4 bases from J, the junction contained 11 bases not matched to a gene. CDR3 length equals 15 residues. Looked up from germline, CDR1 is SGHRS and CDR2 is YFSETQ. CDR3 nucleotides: TGCGCCAGCGGGGCCCCCGGGACAGGGGAGTACGAGCAGTACTTC. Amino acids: CASGAPGTGEYEQYF.

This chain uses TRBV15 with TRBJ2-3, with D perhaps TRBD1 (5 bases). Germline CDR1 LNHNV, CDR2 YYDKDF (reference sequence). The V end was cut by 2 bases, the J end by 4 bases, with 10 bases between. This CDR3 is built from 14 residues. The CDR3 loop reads CATSRSTDADTQYF. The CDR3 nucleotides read TGTGCCACCAGCAGATCGACAGATGCAGATACGCAGTATTTT.

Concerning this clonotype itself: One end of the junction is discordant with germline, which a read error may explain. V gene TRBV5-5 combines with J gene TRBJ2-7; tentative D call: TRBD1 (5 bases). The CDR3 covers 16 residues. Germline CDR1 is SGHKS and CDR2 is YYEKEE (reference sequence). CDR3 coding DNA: TGTGCCAGCAGTTTGGCGGCAGGGTCCTACTCCTACGAGCAGTACTTC. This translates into CASSLAAGSYSYEQYF.

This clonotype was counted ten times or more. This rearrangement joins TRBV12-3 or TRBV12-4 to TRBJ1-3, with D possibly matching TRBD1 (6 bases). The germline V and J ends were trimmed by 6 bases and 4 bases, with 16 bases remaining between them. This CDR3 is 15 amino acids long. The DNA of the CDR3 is TGTGCCAGCAGCCAAACAGGGAATCCCGGAAACACCATATATTTT. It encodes CASSQTGNPGNTIYF.

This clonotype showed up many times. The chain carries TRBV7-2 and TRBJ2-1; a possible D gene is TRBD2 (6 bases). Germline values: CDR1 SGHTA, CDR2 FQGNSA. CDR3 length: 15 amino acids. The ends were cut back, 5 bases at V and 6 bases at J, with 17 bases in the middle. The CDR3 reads CASSPSSTSTNEQFF. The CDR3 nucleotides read TGTGCCAGCAGCCCATCATCGACTAGTACCAATGAGCAGTTCTTC.

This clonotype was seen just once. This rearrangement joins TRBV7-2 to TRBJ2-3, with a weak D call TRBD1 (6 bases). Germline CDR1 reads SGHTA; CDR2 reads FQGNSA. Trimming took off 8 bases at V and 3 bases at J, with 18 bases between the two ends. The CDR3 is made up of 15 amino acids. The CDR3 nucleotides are TGTGCCAGCGGCTCAGGGGTGTTGAGGACAGATACGCAGTATTTT. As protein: CASGSGVLRTDTQYF.

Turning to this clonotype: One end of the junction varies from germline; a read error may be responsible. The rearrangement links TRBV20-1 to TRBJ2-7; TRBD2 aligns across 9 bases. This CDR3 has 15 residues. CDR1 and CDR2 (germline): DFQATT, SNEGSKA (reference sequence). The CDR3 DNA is TGCAGTGCTGGAGATCTGACTAGCGGCTCCTACGAGCAGTACTTC. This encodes CSAGDLTSGSYEQYF.

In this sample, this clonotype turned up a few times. The CDR3 protein is CASSPLPETPEAFF. CDR3 coding DNA: TGCGCCAGCAGCCCACTGCCCGAAACCCCTGAAGCTTTCTTT. V is TRBV5-1 and J is TRBJ1-1; D unresolved. CDR1 is SGHRS, CDR2 YFSETQ, per germline. The CDR3 consists of 14 residues. With 4 bases removed from V and 6 bases from J, the gap between germline ends came to 16 bases.

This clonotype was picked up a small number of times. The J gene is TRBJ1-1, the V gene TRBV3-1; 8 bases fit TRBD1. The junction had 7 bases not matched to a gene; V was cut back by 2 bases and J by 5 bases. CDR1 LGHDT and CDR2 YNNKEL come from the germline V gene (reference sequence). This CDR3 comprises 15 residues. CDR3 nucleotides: TGTGCCAGCAGCCAAACCGGGACAGGAGTGACTGAAGCTTTCTTT. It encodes CASSQTGTGVTEAFF.

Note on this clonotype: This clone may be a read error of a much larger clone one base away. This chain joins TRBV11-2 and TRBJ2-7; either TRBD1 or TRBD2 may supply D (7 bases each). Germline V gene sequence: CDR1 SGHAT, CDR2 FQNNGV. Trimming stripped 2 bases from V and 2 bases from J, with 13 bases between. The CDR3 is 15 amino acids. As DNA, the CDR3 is TGTGCCAGCAGCTTACAGGGGGGGGCCCCCTACGAGCAGTACTTC. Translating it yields CASSLQGGAPYEQYF.

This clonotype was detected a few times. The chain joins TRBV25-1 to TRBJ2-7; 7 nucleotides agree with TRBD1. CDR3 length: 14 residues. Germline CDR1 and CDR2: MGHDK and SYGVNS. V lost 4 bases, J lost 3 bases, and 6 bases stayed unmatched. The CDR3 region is CASSASGTVYEQYF. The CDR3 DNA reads TGTGCCAGCAGTGCCTCCGGGACAGTCTACGAGCAGTACTTC.

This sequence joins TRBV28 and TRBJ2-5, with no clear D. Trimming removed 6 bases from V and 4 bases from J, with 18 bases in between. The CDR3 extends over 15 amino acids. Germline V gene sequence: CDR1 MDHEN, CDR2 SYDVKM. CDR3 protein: CASSSSGTAAETQYF. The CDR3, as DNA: TGTGCCAGCAGCTCCTCTGGCACAGCCGCAGAGACCCAGTACTTC.

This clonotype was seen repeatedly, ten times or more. The CDR3 is CASSQDREGRDEQFF. The CDR3 nucleotides are TGCGCCAGCAGCCAAGACCGGGAGGGCCGGGATGAGCAGTTCTTC. The chain has TRBV4-1 and TRBJ2-1, with 8 bases identical to TRBD2. Germline CDR1 MGHRA, CDR2 YSYEKL. V shed 0 bases, J shed 8 bases, and the junction held 6 bases outside the gene matches. The CDR3 extends over 15 amino acids.

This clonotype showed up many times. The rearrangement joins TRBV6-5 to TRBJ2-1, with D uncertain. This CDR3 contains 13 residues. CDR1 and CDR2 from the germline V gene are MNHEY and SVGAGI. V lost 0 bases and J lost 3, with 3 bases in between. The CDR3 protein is CASSYSSYNEQFF. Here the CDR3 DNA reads TGTGCCAGCAGTTACTCAAGCTACAATGAGCAGTTCTTC.

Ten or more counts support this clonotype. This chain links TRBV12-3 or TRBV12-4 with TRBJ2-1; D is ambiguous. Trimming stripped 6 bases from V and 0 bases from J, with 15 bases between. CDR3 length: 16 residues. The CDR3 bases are TGTGCCAGCAGATCCCTCGGCTCGAGCTCCTACAATGAGCAGTTCTTC. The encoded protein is CASRSLGSSSYNEQFF.

Here the CDR3 reads CASSYSGEGYEQYF. The CDR3 DNA reads as TGTGCCAGCAGTTACTCAGGGGAGGGCTACGAGCAGTACTTC. The chain has TRBV27 and TRBJ2-7; perhaps TRBD2 as D (7 bases). CDR3 length equals 14 residues. V was clipped by 4 bases and J by 3 bases, with 13 bases between them. Per the germline V gene, CDR1 is MNHEY and CDR2 is SMNVEV (reference sequence).

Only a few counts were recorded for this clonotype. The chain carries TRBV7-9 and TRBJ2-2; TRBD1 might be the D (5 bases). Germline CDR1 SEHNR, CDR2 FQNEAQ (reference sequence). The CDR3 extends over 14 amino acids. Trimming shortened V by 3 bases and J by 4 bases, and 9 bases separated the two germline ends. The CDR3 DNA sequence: TGTGCCAGCAGCTTTGAAGGGGTCACCGGGGAGCTGTTTTTT. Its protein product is CASSFEGVTGELFF.

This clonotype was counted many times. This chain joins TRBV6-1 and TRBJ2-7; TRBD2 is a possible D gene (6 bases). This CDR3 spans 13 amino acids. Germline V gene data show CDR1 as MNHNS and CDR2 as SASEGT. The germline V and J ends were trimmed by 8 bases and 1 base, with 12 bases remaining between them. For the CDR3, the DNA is TGTGCCAGCGACGGGAGTTTTTCCTACGAGCAGTACTTC. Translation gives CASDGSFSYEQYF.

The CDR3 DNA follows: TGTGCCACCGAGGGAGGAAGGAATACTGAAGCTTTCTTT. Translation gives CATEGGRNTEAFF. This rearrangement joins TRBV7-9 to TRBJ1-1; D is unclear. The germline gives CDR1 SEHNR, CDR2 FQNEAQ (reference sequence). V lost 10 bases and J 5 bases, leaving 17 bases between the germline ends. The CDR3 sequence is 13 residues long.

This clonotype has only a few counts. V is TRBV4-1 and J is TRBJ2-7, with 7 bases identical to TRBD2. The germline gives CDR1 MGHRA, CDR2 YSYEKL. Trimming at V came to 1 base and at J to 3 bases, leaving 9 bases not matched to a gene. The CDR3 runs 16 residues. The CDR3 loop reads CASSQATSETHYEQYF. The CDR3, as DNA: TGCGCCAGCAGCCAAGCCACTAGCGAGACCCACTACGAGCAGTACTTC.

CDR3 DNA: TGCGCCAGCAGCTTGGGGTCATCAGGCCCGAACACTGAAGCTTTCTTT. It specifies CASSLGSSGPNTEAFF. The chain is built from TRBV5-1 and TRBJ1-1; D unclear. Germline CDR1 reads SGHRS; CDR2 reads YFSETQ. The CDR3 has 16 residues. V was shortened by 0 bases and J by 1 base, with 13 bases between the two germline ends.

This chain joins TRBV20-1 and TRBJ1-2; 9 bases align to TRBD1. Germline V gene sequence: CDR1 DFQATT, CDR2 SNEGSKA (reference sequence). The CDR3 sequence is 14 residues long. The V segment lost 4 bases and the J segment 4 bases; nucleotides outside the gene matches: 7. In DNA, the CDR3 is TGCAGTGCTACTACCGGGACAGGGCCCTATGGCTACACCTTC. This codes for CSATTGTGPYGYTF.

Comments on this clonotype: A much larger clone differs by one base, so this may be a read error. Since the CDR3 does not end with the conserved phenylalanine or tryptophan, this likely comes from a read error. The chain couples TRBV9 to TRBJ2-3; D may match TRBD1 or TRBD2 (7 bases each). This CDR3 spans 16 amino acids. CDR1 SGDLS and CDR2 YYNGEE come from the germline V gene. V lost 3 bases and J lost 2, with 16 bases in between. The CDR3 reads CASSDAGGAITDTQYY. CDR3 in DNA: TGTGCCAGCAGCGATGCAGGGGGGGCCATCACAGATACGCAGTATTAT.

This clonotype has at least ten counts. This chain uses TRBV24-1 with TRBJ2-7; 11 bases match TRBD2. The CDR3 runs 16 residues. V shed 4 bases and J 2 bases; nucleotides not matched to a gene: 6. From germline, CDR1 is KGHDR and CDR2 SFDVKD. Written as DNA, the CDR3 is TGTGCCACCAGTGAGGGGACTAGCGGAAAAACCTACGAGCAGTACTTC. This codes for CATSEGTSGKTYEQYF.

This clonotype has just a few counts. CDR3 region: CAIGQGLGTRPYNEQFF. Here the CDR3 DNA reads TGTGCCATTGGACAGGGACTAGGTACCCGTCCCTACAATGAGCAGTTCTTC. V and J are TRBV10-3 and TRBJ2-1, with D possibly being TRBD1 or TRBD2 (8 bases each). The V gene's germline CDR1 is ENHRY and CDR2 SYGVKD. The V end was cut by 9 bases, the J end by 2 bases, with 23 bases between. The CDR3 totals 17 residues.

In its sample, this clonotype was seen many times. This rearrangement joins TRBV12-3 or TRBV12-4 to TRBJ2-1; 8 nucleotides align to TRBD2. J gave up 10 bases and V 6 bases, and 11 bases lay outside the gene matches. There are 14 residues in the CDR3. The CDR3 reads CASRILAAQTEQFF. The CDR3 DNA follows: TGTGCCAGCAGGATACTAGCGGCTCAAACCGAGCAGTTCTTC.

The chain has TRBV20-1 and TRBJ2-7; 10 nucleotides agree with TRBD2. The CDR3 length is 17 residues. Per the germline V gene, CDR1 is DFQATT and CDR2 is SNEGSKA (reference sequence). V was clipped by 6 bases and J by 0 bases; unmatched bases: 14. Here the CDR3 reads CSARGIAGGYVSYEQYF. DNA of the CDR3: TGCAGTGCCAGGGGAATAGCGGGGGGCTACGTCTCCTACGAGCAGTACTTC.

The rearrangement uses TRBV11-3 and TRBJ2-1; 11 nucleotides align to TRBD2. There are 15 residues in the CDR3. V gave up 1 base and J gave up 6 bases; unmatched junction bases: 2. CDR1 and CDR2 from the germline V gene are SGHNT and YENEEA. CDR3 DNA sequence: TGTGCCAGCAGCTTAGGTAGCGGGAGGGTCAATGAGCAGTTCTTC. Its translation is CASSLGSGRVNEQFF.